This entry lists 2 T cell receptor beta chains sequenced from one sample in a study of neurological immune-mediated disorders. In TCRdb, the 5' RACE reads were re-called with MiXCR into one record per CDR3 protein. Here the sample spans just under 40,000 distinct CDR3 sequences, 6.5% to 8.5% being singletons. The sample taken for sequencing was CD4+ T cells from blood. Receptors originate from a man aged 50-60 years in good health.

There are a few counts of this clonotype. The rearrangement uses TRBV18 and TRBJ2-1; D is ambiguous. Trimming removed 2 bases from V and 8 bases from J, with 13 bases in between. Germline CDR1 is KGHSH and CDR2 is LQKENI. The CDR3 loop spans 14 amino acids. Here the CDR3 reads CASSPTASWDEQFF. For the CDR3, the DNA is TGTGCCAGCTCACCAACGGCCTCCTGGGATGAGCAGTTCTTC.

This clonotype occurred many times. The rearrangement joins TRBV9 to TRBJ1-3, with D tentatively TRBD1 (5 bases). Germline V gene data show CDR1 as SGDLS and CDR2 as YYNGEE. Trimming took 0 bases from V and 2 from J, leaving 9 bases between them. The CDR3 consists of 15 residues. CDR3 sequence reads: CASSVEGTPGNTIYF. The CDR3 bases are TGTGCCAGCAGCGTAGAGGGGACTCCTGGAAACACCATATATTTT.